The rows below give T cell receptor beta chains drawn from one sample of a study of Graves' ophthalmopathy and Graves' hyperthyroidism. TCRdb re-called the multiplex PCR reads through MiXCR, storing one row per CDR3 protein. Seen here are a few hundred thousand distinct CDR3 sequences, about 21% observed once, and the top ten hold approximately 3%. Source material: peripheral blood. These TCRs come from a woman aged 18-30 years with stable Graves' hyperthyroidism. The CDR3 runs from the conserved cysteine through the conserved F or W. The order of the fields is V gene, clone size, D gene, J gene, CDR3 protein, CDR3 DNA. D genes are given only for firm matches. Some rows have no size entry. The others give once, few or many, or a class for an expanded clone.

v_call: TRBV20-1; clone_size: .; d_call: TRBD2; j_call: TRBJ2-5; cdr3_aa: CSAPPRTGGEETQYF; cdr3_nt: TGCAGTGCTCCCCCCAGGACGGGGGGGGAAGAGACCCAGTACTTC
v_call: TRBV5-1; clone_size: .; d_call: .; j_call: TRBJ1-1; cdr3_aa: CASSWGGASEAFF; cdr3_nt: TGCGCCAGCAGCTGGGGGGGGGCCTCTGAAGCTTTCTTT
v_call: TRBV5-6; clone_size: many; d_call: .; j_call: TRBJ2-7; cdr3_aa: CASSLELEPYEQYF; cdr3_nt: TGTGCCAGCAGCTTGGAACTAGAACCCTACGAGCAGTACTTC
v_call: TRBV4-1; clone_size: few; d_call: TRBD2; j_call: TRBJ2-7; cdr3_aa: CASSQVFPRSGRAKEQYF; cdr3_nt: TGCGCCAGCAGCCAAGTCTTCCCGCGTAGCGGGAGGGCCAAAGAGCAGTACTTC
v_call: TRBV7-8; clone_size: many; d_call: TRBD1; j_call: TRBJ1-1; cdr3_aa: CASTPGQGKAEAFF; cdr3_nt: TGTGCCAGCACCCCCGGACAGGGGAAGGCTGAAGCTTTCTTT
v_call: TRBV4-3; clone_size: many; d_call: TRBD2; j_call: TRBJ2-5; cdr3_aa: CASSQGIGTSGKETQYF; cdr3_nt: TGCGCCAGCAGCCAAGGGATAGGGACTAGCGGGAAAGAGACCCAGTACTTC
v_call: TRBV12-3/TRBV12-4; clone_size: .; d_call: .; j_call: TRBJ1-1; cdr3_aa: CASSLLGITEAFF; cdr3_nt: TGTGCCAGCAGTTTGTTAGGGATTACTGAAGCTTTCTTT
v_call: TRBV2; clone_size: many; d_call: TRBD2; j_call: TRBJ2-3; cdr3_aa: CASSETRLAGGNTQYF; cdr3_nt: TGTGCCAGCAGTGAAACGCGTCTAGCGGGAGGAAATACGCAGTATTTT
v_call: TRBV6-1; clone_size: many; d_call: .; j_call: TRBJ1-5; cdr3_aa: CASSQVGISNQPQHF; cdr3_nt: TGTGCCAGCAGTCAAGTTGGCATTAGCAATCAGCCCCAGCATTTT
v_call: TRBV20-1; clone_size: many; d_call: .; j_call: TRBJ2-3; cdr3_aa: CSARAGASTDTQYF; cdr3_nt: TGCAGTGCCCGAGCGGGTGCTAGCACAGATACGCAGTATTTT